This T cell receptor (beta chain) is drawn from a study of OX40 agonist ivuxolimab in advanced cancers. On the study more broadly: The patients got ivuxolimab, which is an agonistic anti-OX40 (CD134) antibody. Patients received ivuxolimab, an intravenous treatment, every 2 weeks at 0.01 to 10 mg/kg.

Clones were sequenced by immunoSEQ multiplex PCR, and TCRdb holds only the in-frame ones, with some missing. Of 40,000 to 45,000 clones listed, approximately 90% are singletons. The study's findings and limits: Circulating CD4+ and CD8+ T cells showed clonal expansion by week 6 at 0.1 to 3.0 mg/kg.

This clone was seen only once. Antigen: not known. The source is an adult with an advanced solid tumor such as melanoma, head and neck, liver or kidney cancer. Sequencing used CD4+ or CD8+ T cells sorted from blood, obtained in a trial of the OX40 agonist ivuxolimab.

The CDR3 is CASMPGLATSTDTQYF. DNA of the CDR3: TGTGCCAGTATGCCCGGACTAGCGACAAGCACAGATACGCAGTATTTT. V is TRBV7-6 and J is TRBJ2-3, with 9 bases identical to TRBD2. This CDR3 comprises 16 residues. The germline gives CDR1 SGHVS, CDR2 FNYEAQ. J lost 0 bases, V lost 9 bases, and 10 bases had no gene match.